A single sample gave rise to the 16 T cell receptor beta chains below, sequenced in a study of cytomegalovirus exposure and HLA in healthy donors (TCRdb year 2017). Libraries were built with the immunoSEQ multiplex PCR assay. For the multiplex PCR, a mixture combining 60 forward primers for TCR Vbeta segments and 13 reverse primers for TCR Jbeta segments was used. TCRdb took this table from immuneACCESS and kept in-frame rearrangements with V and J called. Such tables lack part of the clones; where checked against another copy, unresolved V genes explain under half of the gap, and the rest is unexplained. This sample lists 170,000 or so clones; more than 65% were detected once. Roughly 0.5% of the sample lies in the top ten. Sequencing used PBMCs. These receptors originate from a woman in her fifties or sixties in good health and CMV-seronegative.

The CDR3 DNA is TGTGCCAGCAGCAGACCAGGGTTGGGTTCCTACAATGAGCAGTTCTTC. Translated, it gives CASSRPGLGSYNEQFF. The chain recombines TRBV6-4 with TRBJ2-1, with D tentatively TRBD1 (5 bases). Germline V gene data show CDR1 as MRHNA and CDR2 as SNTAGT. This CDR3 is built from 16 residues. V was shortened by 6 bases and J by 1 base, with 16 bases between the two germline ends.

The V call is TRBV5-4, the J call TRBJ2-6; D unclear. The CDR3 covers 15 residues. The germline gives CDR1 SGHNT, CDR2 YYREEE (reference sequence). V lost 1 base, J lost 0 bases, and 5 bases lay in between. Here the CDR3 reads CASSLQRSGANVLTF. In nucleotides, the CDR3 is TGTGCCAGCAGCTTGCAGCGCTCTGGGGCCAACGTCCTGACTTTC.

The chain combines TRBV4-1 with TRBJ2-3; 10 positions agree with TRBD2. The CDR3 consists of 15 residues. V was clipped by 2 bases and J by 5 bases; unmatched bases: 4. The germline V gene has CDR1 MGHRA and CDR2 YSYEKL. The CDR3: CASSQLAGGGDTQYF. CDR3 DNA: TGCGCCAGCAGCCAATTAGCGGGAGGTGGAGATACGCAGTATTTT.

The genes are TRBV9 and TRBJ2-2; TRBD2 agrees at 11 bases. Unmatched junction bases numbered 6, after V lost 5 bases and J lost 6 bases. Germline V gives CDR1 SGDLS, CDR2 YYNGEE. The length of the CDR3 is 15 residues. The CDR3 coding sequence is TGTGCCAGCAGTTTTGGACTAGCGGGTGCCGGGGAGCTGTTTTTT. Amino acids: CASSFGLAGAGELFF. Variable domain in full (rest from reference TRBV9 and TRBJ2-2): DSGVTQTPKHLITATGQRVTLRCSPRSGDLSVYWYQQSLDQGLQFLIQYYNGEERAKGNILERFSAQQFPDLHSELNLSSLELGDSALYFCASSFGLAGAGELFFGEGSRLTVL.

This chain joins TRBV10-3 and TRBJ2-5; 13 bases match TRBD2. The CDR3 consists of 19 residues. Germline lookup yields CDR1 ENHRY and CDR2 SYGVKD. The J segment lost 7 bases and the V segment lost 3 bases, leaving 17 bases of the junction unmatched. The CDR3 DNA follows: TGTGCCATCAGTGACCCGACTAGCGGGGGGCCAGATTTTCGGTGGACCCAGTACTTC. Protein: CAISDPTSGGPDFRWTQYF.

This clone was seen only a few times. The chain uses TRBV20-1 and TRBJ1-2; no clear D gene. Germline values: CDR1 DFQATT, CDR2 SNEGSKA (reference sequence). The ends were cut back, 3 bases at V and 6 bases at J, with 8 bases in the middle. This CDR3 comprises 11 residues. CDR3 nucleotides: TGCAGTGCTAGGGGAGTCGATGGCTACACCTTC. Protein sequence: CSARGVDGYTF.

The CDR3 DNA reads as TGTGCCAGCAGTAAGCCGGGACTAGATTGGGATACGCAGTATTTT. Translating gives CASSKPGLDWDTQYF. The V gene is TRBV27, the J gene TRBJ2-3; TRBD2 matches at 8 bases. The J segment lost 6 bases and the V segment lost 5 bases, leaving 10 bases of the junction unmatched. The V gene's germline CDR1 is MNHEY and CDR2 SMNVEV (reference sequence). The CDR3 consists of 15 residues.

The chain uses TRBV7-2 and TRBJ2-7, with TRBD1 matching over 7 bases. The germline gives CDR1 SGHTA, CDR2 FQGNSA. V shed 5 bases and J 3 bases; nucleotides not matched to a gene: 10. The CDR3 has 15 residues. The CDR3 bases are TGTGCCAGCAGCAAAGACAGGGATCCCTTCTACGAGCAGTACTTC. This translates into CASSKDRDPFYEQYF.

The V gene is TRBV7-2, the J gene TRBJ2-1, with 8 bases fitting TRBD2. Germline assignment: CDR1 SGHTA and CDR2 FQGNSA. Trimming removed 6 bases from V and 6 bases from J; junction bases left unmatched: 10. The CDR3 is 15 residues long. Here the CDR3 reads CASRRKAGGPNEQFF. In DNA, the CDR3 is TGTGCCAGCAGGCGGAAGGCGGGGGGCCCCAATGAGCAGTTCTTC.

The chain recombines TRBV4-3 with TRBJ1-1; a weak D match, TRBD1 (6 bases). The CDR3 contains 18 residues. Germline CDR1 is LGHNA and CDR2 is YSLEER. Trimming left V 2 bases short and J 1 base short, with 20 bases between. CDR3 amino acids: CASSQSVLARTENTEAFF. In DNA, the CDR3 is TGCGCCAGCAGCCAATCGGTATTAGCGAGGACAGAGAACACTGAAGCTTTCTTT.

The chain recombines TRBV6-5 with TRBJ1-1, with TRBD1 matching over 8 bases. From germline, CDR1 is MNHEY and CDR2 SVGAGI. Unmatched junction bases numbered 4, after V lost 0 bases and J lost 4 bases. The CDR3 consists of 15 residues. Here the CDR3 DNA reads TGTGCCAGCAGTTACTCGACAGGGGTTATCACTGAAGCTTTCTTT. Encoded protein: CASSYSTGVITEAFF.

V gene TRBV6-1 combines with J gene TRBJ1-5, with 9 bases fitting TRBD1. Germline V lookup: CDR1 MNHNS, CDR2 SASEGT. V dropped 7 bases and J dropped 3; count of bases not matched to a gene: 7. The CDR3 is 15 residues long. CDR3 residues: CASTGQGRNNQPQHF. The CDR3 bases are TGTGCCAGCACCGGACAGGGGCGAAACAATCAGCCCCAGCATTTT.

The genes are TRBV7-2 and TRBJ1-1, with a weak D call TRBD1 (6 bases). The CDR3 sequence is 15 residues long. The V gene lost 3 bases and the J gene lost 0 bases, with 11 bases spanning the gap. Germline loops: CDR1 SGHTA, CDR2 FQGNSA. In nucleotides, the CDR3 is TGTGCCAGCAGCTTCGATAGGACAGTGAACACTGAAGCTTTCTTT. Translation gives CASSFDRTVNTEAFF.

The chain combines TRBV9 with TRBJ1-4; D remains ambiguous. The ends were cut back, 4 bases at V and 6 bases at J, with 16 bases in the middle. Germline lookup yields CDR1 SGDLS and CDR2 YYNGEE. The CDR3 extends over 15 amino acids. The CDR3 DNA reads TGTGCCAGCAGCCCCCCCGGAGGGAATGATGAAAAACTGTTTTTT. Its protein product is CASSPPGGNDEKLFF.

This sequence joins TRBV5-4 and TRBJ2-3; 11 nucleotides align to TRBD2. V was clipped by 3 bases and J by 1 base; unmatched bases: 4. CDR3 length: 16 residues. CDR1 is SGHNT, CDR2 YYREEE, per germline (reference sequence). In DNA, the CDR3 is TGTGCCAGCAGCTCGTTAGCGGGGGGGGGCACAGATACGCAGTATTTT. Translated, it gives CASSSLAGGGTDTQYF.

The V and J genes are TRBV5-1 and TRBJ2-3; D gene unclear. V lost 2 bases and J lost 1, with 8 bases in between. The CDR3 contains 14 residues. Looked up from germline, CDR1 is SGHRS and CDR2 is YFSETQ. The CDR3 spells CASSFDSRTDTQYF. CDR3 DNA: TGCGCCAGCAGCTTTGACTCACGCACAGATACGCAGTATTTT.